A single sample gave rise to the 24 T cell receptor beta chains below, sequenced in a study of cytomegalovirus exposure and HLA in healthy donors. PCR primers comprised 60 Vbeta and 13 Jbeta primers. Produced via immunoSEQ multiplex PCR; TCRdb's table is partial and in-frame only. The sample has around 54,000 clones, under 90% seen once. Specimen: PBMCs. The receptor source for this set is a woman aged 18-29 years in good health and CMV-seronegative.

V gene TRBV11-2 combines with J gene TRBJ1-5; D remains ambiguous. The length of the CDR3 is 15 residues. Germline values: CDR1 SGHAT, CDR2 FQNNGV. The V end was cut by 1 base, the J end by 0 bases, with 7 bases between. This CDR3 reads CASSLGTISNQPQHF. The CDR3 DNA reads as TGTGCCAGCAGCTTAGGCACAATTAGCAATCAGCCCCAGCATTTT.

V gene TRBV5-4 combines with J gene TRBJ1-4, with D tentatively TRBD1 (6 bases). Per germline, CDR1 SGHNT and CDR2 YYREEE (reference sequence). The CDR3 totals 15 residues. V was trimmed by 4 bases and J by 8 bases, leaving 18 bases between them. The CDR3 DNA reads TGTGCCAGCAGCCACCCAGAAGGGGGTTTGGAAAAACTGTTTTTT. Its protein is CASSHPEGGLEKLFF.

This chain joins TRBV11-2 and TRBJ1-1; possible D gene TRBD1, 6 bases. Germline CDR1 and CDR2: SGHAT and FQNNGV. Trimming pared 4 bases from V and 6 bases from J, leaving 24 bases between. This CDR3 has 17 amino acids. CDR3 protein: CASSSLKGGRKSAEAFF. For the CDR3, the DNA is TGTGCCAGCAGCTCGCTCAAAGGGGGACGGAAGAGCGCTGAAGCTTTCTTT.

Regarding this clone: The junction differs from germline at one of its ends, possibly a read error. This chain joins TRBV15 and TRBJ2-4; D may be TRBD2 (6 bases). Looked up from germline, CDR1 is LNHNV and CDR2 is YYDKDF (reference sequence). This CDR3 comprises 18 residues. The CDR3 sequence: CATSREISAELAKNSQYF. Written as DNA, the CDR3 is TGTGCCACCAGCAGAGAAATATCGGCAGAACTAGCCAAAAACAGTCAGTACTTC. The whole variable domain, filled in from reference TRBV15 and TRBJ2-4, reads DAMVIQNPRYQVTQFGKPVTLSCSQTLNHNVMYWYQQKSSQAPKLLFHYYDKDFNNEADTPDNFQSRRPNTSFCFLDIRSPGLGDTAMYLCATSREISAELAKNSQYFGAGTRLSVL.

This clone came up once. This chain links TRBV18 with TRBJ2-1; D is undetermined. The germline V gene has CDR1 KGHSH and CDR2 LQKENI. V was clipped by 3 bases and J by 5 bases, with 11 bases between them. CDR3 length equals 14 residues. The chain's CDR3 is CASSPRSADNEQFF. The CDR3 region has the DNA TGTGCCAGCTCACCCCGGTCGGCGGACAATGAGCAGTTCTTC.

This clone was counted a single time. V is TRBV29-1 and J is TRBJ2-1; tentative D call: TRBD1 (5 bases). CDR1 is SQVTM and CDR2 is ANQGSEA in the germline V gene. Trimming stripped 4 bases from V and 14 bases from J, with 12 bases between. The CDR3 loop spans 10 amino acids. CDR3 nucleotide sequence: TGCAGCGTTGGGGGCCCCGACGAGTTCTTC. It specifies CSVGGPDEFF.

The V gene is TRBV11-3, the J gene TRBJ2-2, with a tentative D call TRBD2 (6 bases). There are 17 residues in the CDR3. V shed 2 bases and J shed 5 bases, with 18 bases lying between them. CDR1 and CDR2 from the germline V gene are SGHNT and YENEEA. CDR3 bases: TGTGCCAGCAGCTTAACGGGACTCCCCACGGGTACCGGGGAGCTGTTTTTT. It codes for CASSLTGLPTGTGELFF.

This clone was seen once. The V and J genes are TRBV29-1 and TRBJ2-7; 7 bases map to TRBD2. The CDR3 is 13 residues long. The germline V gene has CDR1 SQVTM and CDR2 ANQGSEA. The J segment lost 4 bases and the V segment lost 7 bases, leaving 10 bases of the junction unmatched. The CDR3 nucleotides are TGCAGCGCCGCTCGGGACTACCCTTACGAGCAGTACTTC. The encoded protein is CSAARDYPYEQYF.

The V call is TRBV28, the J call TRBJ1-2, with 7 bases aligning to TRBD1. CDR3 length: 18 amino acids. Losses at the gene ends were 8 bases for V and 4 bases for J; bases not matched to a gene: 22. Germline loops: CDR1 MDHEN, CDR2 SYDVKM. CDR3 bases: TGTGCCAGCCGATCTTCACGACCTTCGACAGGGCTAGTCTATGGCTACACCTTC. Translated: CASRSSRPSTGLVYGYTF.

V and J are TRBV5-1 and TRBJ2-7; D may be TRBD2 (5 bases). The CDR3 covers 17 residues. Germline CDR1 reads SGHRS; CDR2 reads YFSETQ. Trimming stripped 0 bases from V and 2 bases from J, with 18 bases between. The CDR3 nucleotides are TGCGCCAGCAGCTTGGCCAGGTTACAGCGGATACCCTACGAGCAGTACTTC. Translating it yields CASSLARLQRIPYEQYF. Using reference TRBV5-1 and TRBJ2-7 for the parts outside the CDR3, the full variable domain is KAGVTQTPRYLIKTRGQQVTLSCSPISGHRSVSWYQQTPGQGLQFLFEYFSETQRNKGNFPGRFSGRQFSNSRSEMNVSTLELGDSALYLCASSLARLQRIPYEQYFGPGTRLTVT.

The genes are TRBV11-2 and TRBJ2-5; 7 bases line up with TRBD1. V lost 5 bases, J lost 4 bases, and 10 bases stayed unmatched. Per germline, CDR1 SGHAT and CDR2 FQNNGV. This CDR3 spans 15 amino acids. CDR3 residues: CASSPRQGSPETQYF. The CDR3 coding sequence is TGTGCCAGCAGCCCACGACAGGGATCTCCAGAGACCCAGTACTTC.

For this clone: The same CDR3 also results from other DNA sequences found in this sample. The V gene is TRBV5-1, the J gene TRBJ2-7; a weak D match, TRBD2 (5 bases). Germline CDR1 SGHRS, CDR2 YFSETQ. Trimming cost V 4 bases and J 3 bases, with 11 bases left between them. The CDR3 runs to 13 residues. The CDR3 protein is CASSLGRDYEQYF. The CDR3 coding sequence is TGCGCCAGCAGCCTCGGACGGGACTACGAGCAGTACTTC.

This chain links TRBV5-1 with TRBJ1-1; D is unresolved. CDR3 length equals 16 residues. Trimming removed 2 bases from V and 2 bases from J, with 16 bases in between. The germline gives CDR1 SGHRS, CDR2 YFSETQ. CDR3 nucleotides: TGCGCCAGCAGCTTATTGGGCCCCGGCAGAAACACTGAAGCTTTCTTT. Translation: CASSLLGPGRNTEAFF.

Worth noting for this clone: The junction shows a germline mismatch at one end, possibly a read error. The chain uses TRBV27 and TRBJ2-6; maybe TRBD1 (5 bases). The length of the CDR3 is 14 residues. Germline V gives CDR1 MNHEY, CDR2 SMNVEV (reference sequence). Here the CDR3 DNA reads TGTGCCAGCAGCCGCGACTCTGGGGCCAACGGCCTGACTTTC. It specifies CASSRDSGANGLTF. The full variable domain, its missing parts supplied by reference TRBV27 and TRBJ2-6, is EAQVTQNPRYLITVTGKKLTVTCSQNMNHEYMSWYRQDPGLGLRQIYYSMNVEVTDKGDVPEGYKVSRKEKRNFPLILESPSPNQTSLYFCASSRDSGANGLTFGAGSRLTVL.

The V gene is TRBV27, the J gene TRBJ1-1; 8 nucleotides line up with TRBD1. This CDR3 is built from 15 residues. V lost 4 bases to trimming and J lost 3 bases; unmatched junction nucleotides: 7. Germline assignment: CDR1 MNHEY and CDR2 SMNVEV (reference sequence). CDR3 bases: TGTGCCAGCAGTTGGGACAGGACCGGGGACACTGAAGCTTTCTTT. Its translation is CASSWDRTGDTEAFF.

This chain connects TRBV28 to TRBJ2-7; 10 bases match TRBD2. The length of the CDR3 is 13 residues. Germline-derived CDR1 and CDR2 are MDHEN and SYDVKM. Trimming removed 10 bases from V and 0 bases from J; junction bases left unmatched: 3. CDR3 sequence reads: CAIGTSVSYEQYF. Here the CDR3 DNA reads TGTGCCATTGGGACTAGCGTCTCCTACGAGCAGTACTTC.

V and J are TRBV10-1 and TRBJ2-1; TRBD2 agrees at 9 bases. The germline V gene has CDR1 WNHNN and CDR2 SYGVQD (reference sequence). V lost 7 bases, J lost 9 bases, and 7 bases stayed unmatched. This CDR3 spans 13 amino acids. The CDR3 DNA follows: TGCGCCAGCAATGCGGGAGGGCTCGCTGAGCAGTTCTTC. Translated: CASNAGGLAEQFF.

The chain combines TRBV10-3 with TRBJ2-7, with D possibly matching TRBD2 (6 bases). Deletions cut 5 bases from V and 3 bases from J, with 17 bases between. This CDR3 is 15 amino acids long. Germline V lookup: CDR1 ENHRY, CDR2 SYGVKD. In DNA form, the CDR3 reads TGTGCCATCAGTCCTTCCAGCCCCGGGGGCTACGAGCAGTACTTC. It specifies CAISPSSPGGYEQYF.

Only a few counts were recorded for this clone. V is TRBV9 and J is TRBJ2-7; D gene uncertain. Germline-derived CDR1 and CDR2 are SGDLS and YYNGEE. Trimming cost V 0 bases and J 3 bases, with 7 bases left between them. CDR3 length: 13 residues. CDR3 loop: CASSVEVSYEQYF. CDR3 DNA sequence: TGTGCCAGCAGCGTAGAAGTGAGCTACGAGCAGTACTTC.

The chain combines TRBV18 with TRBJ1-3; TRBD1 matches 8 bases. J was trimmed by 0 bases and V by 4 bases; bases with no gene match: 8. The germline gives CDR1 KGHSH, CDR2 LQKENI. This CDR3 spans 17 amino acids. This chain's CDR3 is CASSRDRSRASGNTIYF. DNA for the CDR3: TGTGCCAGCTCACGGGACAGGAGCCGAGCCTCTGGAAACACCATATATTTT.

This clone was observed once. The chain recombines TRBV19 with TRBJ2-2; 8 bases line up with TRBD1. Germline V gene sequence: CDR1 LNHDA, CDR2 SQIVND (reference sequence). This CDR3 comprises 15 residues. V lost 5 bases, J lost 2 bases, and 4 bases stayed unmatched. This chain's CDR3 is CASSLQGGNTGELFF. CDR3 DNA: TGTGCCAGTAGTCTACAGGGGGGAAACACCGGGGAGCTGTTTTTT.

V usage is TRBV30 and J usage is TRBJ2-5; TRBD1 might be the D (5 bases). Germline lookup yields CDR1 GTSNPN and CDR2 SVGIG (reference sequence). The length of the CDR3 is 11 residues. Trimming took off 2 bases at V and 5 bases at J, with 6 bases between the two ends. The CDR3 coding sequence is TGTGCCTGGAGTAAGGGGGAGACCCAGTACTTC. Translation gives CAWSKGETQYF.

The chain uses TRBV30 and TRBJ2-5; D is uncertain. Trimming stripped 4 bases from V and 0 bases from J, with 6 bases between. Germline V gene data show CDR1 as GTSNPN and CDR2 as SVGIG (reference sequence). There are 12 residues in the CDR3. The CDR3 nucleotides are TGTGCCTGGACCAAAAACCAAGAGACCCAGTACTTC. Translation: CAWTKNQETQYF. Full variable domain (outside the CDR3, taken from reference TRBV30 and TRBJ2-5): SQTIHQWPATLVQPVGSPLSLECTVEGTSNPNLYWYRQAAGRGLQLLFYSVGIGQISSEVPQNLSASRPQDRQFILSSKKLLLSDSGFYLCAWTKNQETQYFGPGTRLLVL.

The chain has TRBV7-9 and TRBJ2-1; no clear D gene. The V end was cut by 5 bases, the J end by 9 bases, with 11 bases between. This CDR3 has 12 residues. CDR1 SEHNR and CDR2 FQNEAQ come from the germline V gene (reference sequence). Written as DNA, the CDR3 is TGTGCCAGCAGCATACAAGATCTTGAGCAGTTCTTC. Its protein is CASSIQDLEQFF. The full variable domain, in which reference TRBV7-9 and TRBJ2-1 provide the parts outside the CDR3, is DTGVSQNPRHKITKRGQNVTFRCDPISEHNRLYWYRQTLGQGPEFLTYFQNEAQLEKSRLLSDRFSAERPKGSFSTLEIQRTEQGDSAMYLCASSIQDLEQFFGPGTRLTVL.